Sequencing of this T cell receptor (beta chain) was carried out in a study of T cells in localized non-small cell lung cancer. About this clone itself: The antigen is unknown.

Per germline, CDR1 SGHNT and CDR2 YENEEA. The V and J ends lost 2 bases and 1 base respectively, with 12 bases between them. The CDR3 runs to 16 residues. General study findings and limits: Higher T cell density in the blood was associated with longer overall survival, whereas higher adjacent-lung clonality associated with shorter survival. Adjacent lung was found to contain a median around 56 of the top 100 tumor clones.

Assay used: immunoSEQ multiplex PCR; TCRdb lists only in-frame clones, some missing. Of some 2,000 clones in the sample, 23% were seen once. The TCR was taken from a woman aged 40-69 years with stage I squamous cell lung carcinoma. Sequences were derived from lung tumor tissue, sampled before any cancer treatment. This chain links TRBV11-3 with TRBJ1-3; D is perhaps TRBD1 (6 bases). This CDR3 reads CASSLRTVGSGNTIYF. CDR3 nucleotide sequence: TGTGCCAGCAGCTTACGGACAGTTGGATCTGGAAACACCATATATTTT.